This T cell receptor beta chain came from a study of Ad26.COV2.S vaccination and SARS-CoV-2 variants. Study outcomes and limitations: CD8+ and CD4+ T cells specific for spike reportedly responded with substantial breadth after vaccination.

Sequencing used immunoSEQ multiplex PCR; TCRdb keeps in-frame clones, though not all of them. This table has roughly 380,000 clones, approximately 85% appearing once. The CDR3 loop spans 16 amino acids. Trimming took off 0 bases at V and 3 bases at J, with 12 bases between the two ends. The germline CDR1 and CDR2 sequences are SGHDT and YYEEEE. Concerning this clone: Its specificity is not known.

Treatment defined: some 19 received Ad26.COV2.S at low or high dose, single or two shots; 5 received placebo; per-sample allocation not given. Collection of the samples took place on day 63 after the first injection of vaccine or placebo. Specimen: peripheral blood, collected in a trial of Ad26.COV2.S vaccine versus placebo. The receptor was isolated from a person aged 18 to 59 who received the Ad26.COV2.S COVID-19 vaccine or a placebo. The chain uses TRBV5-6 and TRBJ2-2; the D gene could be TRBD1 or TRBD2 (7 bases each). CDR3 in amino acids: CASSLGQGGYTGELFF. The CDR3 coding sequence is TGTGCCAGCAGCTTGGGACAGGGAGGGTACACCGGGGAGCTGTTTTTT.